Given below is one T cell receptor (beta chain) in context. The sample holds a few counts of this clone. Its target antigen remains unknown. Base qualities were left out, and no much larger clone turns up one base away. Donors were healthy HIV-negative adults with no recently reported acute infections or vaccinations. Only Caucasian adults living in Nashville, Tennessee, USA were represented among the donors. CD4+ T cells were enriched through magnetic negative selection, after which naive cells were positively selected on CD45RA and the remaining negative fraction served as the memory subset. After blood collection by leukapheresis, PBMCs were isolated using Ficoll-Histopaque density gradient centrifugation and then cryopreserved in the vapor phase of liquid nitrogen. Purity and quantity of every magnetically sorted T cell population were checked by analytical flow cytometry. Each sorted fraction had its genomic DNA isolated and then quantified by UV absorbance on a Nanodrop 2000c.

This sample is drawn from a study of shared clonotypes between healthy human individuals (dated by TCRdb to 2020 to 2022). A note on the overall study: A few men and two women, aged 18 to 49 years, made up the cohort. For each donor, CD4 naive and CD4 memory were each run on three plates, CD8 naive on two plates, and CD8 memory on one plate. Blood TCR repertoires of several healthy adults were deeply sequenced to estimate repertoire size and the extent of clonotype sharing between individuals. Different laboratories and diverse techniques were used to prepare libraries and sequence TCR repertoires, to increase sequencing depth and limit assay-specific biases. Per donor, leukapheresis produced somewhere between about 0.9 and 9.5 billion PBMCs.

What the research found in general, with its limitations: When a few donors were compared, the shared fraction of clonotypes was about 5.5% for naive CD4, 3.5% to 4% for naive CD8, about 2.4% for memory CD4, and about 0.36% for memory CD8. Sampling was restricted to blood, and TCR repertoires in tissues likely differ from the TCR repertoires found in blood. Pairwise subsampling indicated that sequencing depth was expected to affect the degree of clonotype sharing among donors. Estimated clonotype richness was generally larger for naive than for memory subsets. Compared with non-shared clonotypes, clonotypes shared by all four sorted-subset donors had higher generation probabilities. Even with the large sequencing depth, rarefaction of the sorted-subset datasets indicated that sequencing was incomplete. The genetic and exposure-history diversity represented was limited by the small number of donors.

Using the deep immunoSEQ assay, multiplex PCR amplified TCR CDR3 regions from genomic DNA. Extracted genomic DNA from each cell subset was distributed evenly across all wells of several immunoSEQ 96-well plates, and each plate was treated as a replicate. For sorted subsets, each replicate PCR was loaded with around 200 ng genomic DNA, equivalent to roughly 30,000 T cell genomes. Purified libraries were measured with a Qubit 3.0 fluorometer, size-checked on a Bioanalyzer 2100, and measured again with the KAPA Library Quantification kit. Every immunoSEQ 96-well plate was sequenced on a separate single-read 150-cycle Illumina NextSeq 550 flow cell. The study's own analysis went as follows. Because the immunoSEQ output included only junctional sequences and no quality scores, the filtering could not be the same as the filtering used for full-length reads. Sequences were annotated with PyIR, a Python wrapper for IgBLAST v1.9, using IMGT germline references to assign V/J genes and CDR3. Reads with weak V/J assignments (E-value above 1e-6), missing CDR3, stop codons, out-of-frame junctions, or ambiguous translated residues were removed. V3J clonotypes were defined as sequences sharing an identical inferred V gene, J gene, and CDR3 amino acid sequence. Percentage overlap between repertoires was computed as shared unique clonotypes divided by the size of the smaller repertoire. Three approaches were used to assess repertoire richness: RTK rarefaction, the Chao1 estimator, and Recon v2.1 estimates of unobserved clonotypes. OLGA was used to compute generation probabilities for all TCRbeta clonotypes that the gDNA method yielded from several donors. TCRdb limited this immuneACCESS table to in-frame rearrangements with V and J called. A share of clones is missing; checked studies link under half to unresolved V genes, and the rest is unexplained. That table furnishes V, J and clone size, whereas the DNA furnished D and trimming. Across this sample there are around 700,000 clones, with approximately 75% seen only once. The ten largest clones add up to about 1.7% of the sample.

From a lookup of the germline V gene (reference sequence), CDR1 and CDR2 are MNHEY and SMNVEV. V drops 5 bases and J drops 2 bases, leaving 13 bases in between. From cysteine to phenylalanine, the CDR3 is 15 amino acids long. CDR3 DNA only is kept here, 45 bases in frame from base 1. This TCR came from a woman in her twenties or thirties in good health. The chain employs TRBV27 and TRBJ1-5; the D gene cannot be named for sure. Sequenced sample: memory CD4+ T cells sorted from blood. Sample cell subset or site, as interpreted from the label and publication: CD45RA-negative fraction. The CDR3 is CASSTLVSRNQPQHF. DNA sequence: TGTGCCAGCAGTACCTTAGTCAGTCGCAATCAGCCCCAGCATTTT.